This T cell receptor beta chain was obtained from a study of shared clonotypes between healthy human individuals. This clone was counted once. Its antigen is unknown. Within the sample, other DNA sequences also encode this same CDR3. From germline, CDR1 is SGHTA and CDR2 FQGTGA. The V end was cut by 1 base, the J end by 1 base, with 9 bases between. This CDR3 contains 15 residues. General study findings and limits: Despite large depth, sorted-subset datasets appeared incompletely sequenced. The low donor count limited represented genetic and exposure-history diversity. Tissues were not sampled, only blood, and their repertoires likely differ.

Participating donors were healthy, HIV-negative adults free of recent acute infections or vaccinations. Method: immunoSEQ multiplex PCR; TCRdb's copy keeps in-frame clones and lacks some. The sample lists more than 2,000,000 clones; over 85% were seen once. J is TRBJ2-3 and V is TRBV7-3; D call uncertain. The sample taken for sequencing was naive CD4+ T cells from PBMCs. Subset defined: CD45RA+ positively selected. The sequence derives from a man younger than 35 in good health. Some clones in this sample may be carry-over from other donors' samples. The CDR3 loop is CASSLMGGGTDTQYF. The CDR3 DNA sequence: TGTGCCAGCAGCTTAATGGGCGGAGGCACAGATACGCAGTATTTT.